These 8 T cell receptor beta chains were all obtained from the same sample, sequenced in a study of CD8 T cells in Susac syndrome. Random hexamers primed reverse transcription of about 0.45 to 1 ug RNA. TCRdb reprocessed the immunoSEQ multiplex PCR reads with MiXCR, giving one entry per CDR3 protein. This sample has around 300,000 distinct CDR3 sequences; 75% to 90% occur once, and the top ten carry under 0.2%. Sequencing was done on a sample of CD8+ T cells from PBMCs. These receptor sequences come from a human donor with multiple sclerosis.

This clonotype was counted between two and nine times. The genes are TRBV14 and TRBJ2-7; D ambiguous. This CDR3 has 12 amino acids. Looked up from germline, CDR1 is SGHDN and CDR2 is FVKESK. V shed 0 bases and J shed 2 bases, with 2 bases lying between them. The CDR3 nucleotides read TGTGCCAGCAGCCAAGACCCCTACGAGCAGTACTTC. It codes for CASSQDPYEQYF.

The gene calls are TRBV2 and TRBJ1-2; D gene ambiguous. Germline loops: CDR1 SNHLY, CDR2 FYNNEI. This CDR3 has 15 residues. Between the trimmed V and J ends, which lost 6 bases and 7 bases, there was a span of 21 bases. This CDR3 reads CASRPPMVLGGGYTF. In nucleotides, the CDR3 is TGTGCCAGCAGGCCCCCCATGGTTCTGGGTGGTGGCTACACCTTC.

This chain joins TRBV29-1 and TRBJ2-3; D not certain. The CDR3 runs 13 residues. From germline, CDR1 is SQVTM and CDR2 ANQGSEA. The germline V and J ends were trimmed by 6 bases and 1 base, with 11 bases remaining between them. CDR3 DNA sequence: TGCAGCGTATCGGTTGCCCGCACAGATACGCAGTATTTT. Amino acids: CSVSVARTDTQYF.

The J gene is TRBJ1-1, the V gene TRBV5-4, with 8 bases fitting TRBD1. Germline V lookup: CDR1 SGHNT, CDR2 YYREEE (reference sequence). J was trimmed by 4 bases and V by 3 bases; bases with no gene match: 5. The CDR3 is made up of 14 amino acids. DNA for the CDR3: TGTGCCAGCAGCTCGGGGGACAGGAGCACTGAAGCTTTCTTT. Translating it yields CASSSGDRSTEAFF.

The gene calls are TRBV9 and TRBJ1-2, with 7 bases fitting TRBD1. Germline V gene data show CDR1 as SGDLS and CDR2 as YYNGEE. Trimming removed 1 base from V and 0 bases from J; junction bases left unmatched: 9. The CDR3 loop spans 17 amino acids. This CDR3 is CASSVNLETGSNYGYTF. As DNA, the CDR3 is TGTGCCAGCAGCGTAAACCTCGAGACAGGGTCTAACTATGGCTACACCTTC.

This chain joins TRBV5-1 and TRBJ2-1, with D possibly matching TRBD1 (6 bases). Trimming stripped 1 base from V and 3 bases from J, with 11 bases between. Germline CDR1 and CDR2: SGHRS and YFSETQ. This CDR3 region has 15 residues. CDR3: CASSLPGANYNEQFF. In DNA form, the CDR3 reads TGCGCCAGCAGCTTGCCAGGGGCAAACTACAATGAGCAGTTCTTC.

The V call is TRBV13, the J call TRBJ2-7; 9 bases are shared with TRBD1. The CDR3 has 14 residues. V shed 5 bases and J 3 bases; nucleotides not matched to a gene: 5. The germline V gene encodes CDR1 PRHDT and CDR2 FYEKMQ (reference sequence). As DNA, the CDR3 is TGTGCCAGCAGCCAACAGGGGGCTCTCTACGAGCAGTACTTC. It codes for CASSQQGALYEQYF.

This chain joins TRBV24-1 and TRBJ2-5, with 10 bases matching TRBD1. CDR3 length equals 15 residues. The ends lost 4 bases at V and 1 base at J; junction bases unmatched: 2. Germline V gives CDR1 KGHDR, CDR2 SFDVKD. The CDR3 protein is CATSDRDRGQETQYF. CDR3 DNA sequence: TGTGCCACCAGTGACCGGGACAGGGGCCAAGAGACCCAGTACTTC.